A selection of T cell receptor beta chains follows, all from one sample in a study of blood T cell repertoires in COVID-19. TCRdb's copy holds only in-frame clones and misses some; the assay was immunoSEQ multiplex PCR. The data show fewer than 500,000 clones, roughly 90% seen once. Source material: PBMCs or T cells enriched from blood (not recorded which). The origin of the receptors is a woman younger than 45 with acute COVID-19. Each CDR3 is given with its conserved first and last residue. Fields, in order: clone size, J gene, D gene, V gene, CDR3 protein, CDR3 DNA. D genes are given only for firm matches. Expanded clones get a size class; other rows say once, few or many, or leave the size out.

size: .
J: TRBJ1-1
D: .
V: TRBV5-1
CDR3: CASSSYPAGNTEAFF
DNA: TGCGCCAGCAGCTCGTACCCTGCCGGGAACACTGAAGCTTTCTTT

size: .
J: TRBJ1-1
D: .
V: TRBV7-9
CDR3: CASSVVRVLNTEAFF
DNA: TGTGCCAGCAGCGTCGTGAGGGTTCTGAACACTGAAGCTTTCTTT

size: once
J: TRBJ1-4
D: .
V: TRBV6-5
CDR3: CATTRGNGDEKLFF
DNA: TGTGCCACTACTCGGGGGAATGGGGATGAAAAACTGTTTTTT

size: .
J: TRBJ1-2
D: .
V: TRBV11-2
CDR3: CASSLELGGYYGYTF
DNA: TGTGCCAGCAGCTTAGAGTTGGGGGGGTACTATGGCTACACCTTC

size: .
J: TRBJ1-1
D: TRBD1
V: TRBV19
CDR3: CASSSRQGDTEAFF
DNA: TGTGCCAGTAGTAGCCGACAGGGAGACACTGAAGCTTTCTTT

size: .
J: TRBJ1-2
D: .
V: TRBV9
CDR3: CASNNLYGYTF
DNA: TGTGCCAGCAATAATCTATATGGCTACACCTTC

size: .
J: TRBJ1-5
D: TRBD1
V: TRBV3-1/TRBV3-2
CDR3: CASSQSGTGSGQPQHF
DNA: TGTGCCAGCAGCCAATCTGGGACAGGCTCGGGGCAGCCCCAGCATTTT

size: .
J: TRBJ1-4
D: .
V: TRBV2
CDR3: CASVPYTTNEKLFF
DNA: TGTGCCAGCGTCCCTTATACAACTAATGAAAAACTGTTTTTT

size: .
J: TRBJ1-1
D: .
V: TRBV14
CDR3: CASSQVGFRPMTEAFF
DNA: TGTGCCAGCAGCCAAGTCGGATTCAGGCCTATGACTGAAGCTTTCTTT

size: .
J: TRBJ2-7
D: TRBD2
V: TRBV5-1
CDR3: CASSLLSSGRYEQYF
DNA: TGCGCCAGCAGCTTGCTGTCTAGCGGGAGATACGAGCAGTACTTC

size: .
J: TRBJ1-6
D: .
V: TRBV4-2
CDR3: CASSPPLSPGGNSPLHF
DNA: TGTGCCAGCAGCCCCCCGCTCAGCCCCGGGGGGAATTCACCCCTCCACTTT

size: .
J: TRBJ1-2
D: TRBD1
V: TRBV2
CDR3: CASRSGQGTINYGYTF
DNA: TGTGCCAGCAGATCCGGACAGGGAACTATCAACTATGGCTACACCTTC

size: .
J: TRBJ1-1
D: .
V: TRBV5-1
CDR3: CASSQGHPNTEAFF
DNA: TGCGCCAGCAGCCAGGGACACCCGAACACTGAAGCTTTCTTT

size: .
J: TRBJ1-2
D: .
V: TRBV5-1
CDR3: CASSLGGQGAYGYTF
DNA: TGCGCCAGCAGCTTGGGAGGCCAAGGCGCCTATGGCTACACCTTC

size: .
J: TRBJ2-2
D: TRBD1
V: TRBV24-1
CDR3: CATSDSGQGYTGELFF
DNA: TGTGCCACCAGTGATTCGGGACAGGGGTACACCGGGGAGCTGTTTTTT

size: .
J: TRBJ2-1
D: .
V: TRBV2
CDR3: CASRVPSGYEQFF
DNA: TGTGCCAGCAGGGTCCCCAGCGGCTATGAGCAGTTCTTC

size: .
J: TRBJ2-2
D: TRBD1
V: TRBV3-1/TRBV3-2
CDR3: CASRTGTGELFF
DNA: TGTGCCAGCAGGACAGGGACCGGGGAGCTGTTTTTT

size: .
J: TRBJ2-7
D: TRBD1
V: TRBV29-1
CDR3: CSVSDRDYEQYF
DNA: TGCAGCGTCTCGGACAGGGACTACGAGCAGTACTTC

size: .
J: TRBJ1-4
D: .
V: TRBV5-6
CDR3: CASSLQGNEKLFF
DNA: TGTGCCAGCAGCTTACAGGGTAATGAAAAACTGTTTTTT

size: .
J: TRBJ2-7
D: TRBD1
V: TRBV5-6
CDR3: CASSSFDRGLTYGQYF
DNA: TGTGCCAGCAGCTCCTTCGACAGGGGGCTAACCTACGGGCAGTACTTC

size: .
J: TRBJ2-7
D: .
V: TRBV6-5
CDR3: CASQGGKVYEQYF
DNA: TGTGCCAGCCAAGGGGGTAAGGTTTACGAGCAGTACTTC

size: few
J: TRBJ2-3
D: TRBD1
V: TRBV5-1
CDR3: CASSSVQGTDTQYF
DNA: TGCGCCAGCAGCTCGGTACAGGGGACAGATACGCAGTATTTT

size: few
J: TRBJ1-2
D: TRBD1
V: TRBV19
CDR3: CASSRTGVNYGYTF
DNA: TGTGCCAGTAGCCGGACAGGAGTAAACTATGGCTACACCTTC

size: .
J: TRBJ2-3
D: TRBD1
V: TRBV11-2
CDR3: CASSILQGEILGSTDTQYF
DNA: TGTGCCAGCAGCATCCTCCAGGGGGAAATTCTAGGCTCCACAGATACGCAGTATTTT

size: .
J: TRBJ1-5
D: TRBD1
V: TRBV7-2
CDR3: CASSLSGTGSLSNQPQHF
DNA: TGTGCCAGCAGCCTCAGCGGGACAGGGTCTCTATCCAATCAGCCCCAGCATTTT

size: .
J: TRBJ1-6
D: .
V: TRBV4-3
CDR3: CASSQAGGGSGNSPLHF
DNA: TGCGCCAGCAGCCAAGCTGGGGGGGGTAGTGGGAATTCACCCCTCCACTTT

size: .
J: TRBJ1-5
D: .
V: TRBV9
CDR3: CASSVGTVGNQPQHF
DNA: TGTGCCAGCAGCGTAGGGACAGTCGGCAATCAGCCCCAGCATTTT

size: .
J: TRBJ2-1
D: .
V: TRBV7-2
CDR3: CASSPGRRLPEQFF
DNA: TGTGCCAGCAGCCCGGGAAGGAGACTTCCTGAGCAGTTCTTC

size: .
J: TRBJ1-4
D: TRBD1
V: TRBV19
CDR3: CASSIGGQGNEKLFF
DNA: TGTGCCAGTAGTATAGGAGGACAGGGAAACGAAAAACTGTTTTTT

size: .
J: TRBJ2-7
D: TRBD1
V: TRBV18
CDR3: CASSRGQDGYEQYF
DNA: TGTGCCAGCTCACGGGGACAGGACGGGTACGAGCAGTACTTC

size: .
J: TRBJ2-7
D: TRBD1
V: TRBV5-5
CDR3: CASSFRTGGFYEQYF
DNA: TGTGCCAGCAGCTTTCGGACAGGGGGCTTCTACGAGCAGTACTTC

size: .
J: TRBJ1-3
D: TRBD1
V: TRBV27
CDR3: CASSPWGQGEFWNTIYF
DNA: TGTGCCAGCAGCCCCTGGGGACAGGGAGAATTTTGGAACACCATATATTTT

size: few
J: TRBJ1-5
D: TRBD1
V: TRBV28
CDR3: CASSRQGMSNQPQHF
DNA: TGTGCCAGCAGTCGACAGGGGATGAGCAATCAGCCCCAGCATTTT

size: .
J: TRBJ1-2
D: .
V: TRBV19
CDR3: CASTPAALGANYGYTF
DNA: TGTGCCAGTACCCCAGCGGCGCTGGGAGCTAACTATGGCTACACCTTC

size: .
J: TRBJ2-3
D: .
V: TRBV24-1
CDR3: CATSDPGQIITQYF
DNA: TGTGCCACCAGTGACCCCGGACAAATCATAACGCAGTATTTT

size: .
J: TRBJ1-6
D: .
V: TRBV5-1
CDR3: CASSFSGENSPLHF
DNA: TGCGCCAGCAGCTTTTCCGGGGAAAATTCACCCCTCCACTTT

size: .
J: TRBJ2-7
D: TRBD2
V: TRBV5-1
CDR3: CASSLVFLAGAYEQYF
DNA: TGCGCCAGCAGCTTGGTTTTTCTAGCGGGGGCCTACGAGCAGTACTTC

size: once
J: TRBJ2-3
D: .
V: TRBV21-1
CDR3: CASSKGAGAVTDTQYF
DNA: TGTGCCAGCAGCAAAGGAGCGGGGGCGGTGACAGATACGCAGTATTTT

size: .
J: TRBJ2-7
D: .
V: TRBV30
CDR3: CAWSVNEYEQYF
DNA: TGTGCCTGGAGTGTAAATGAGTACGAGCAGTACTTC

size: few
J: TRBJ1-1
D: .
V: TRBV21-1
CDR3: CASSKDGHLNTEAFF
DNA: TGTGCCAGCAGCAAAGACGGACACTTGAACACTGAAGCTTTCTTT

size: .
J: TRBJ1-6
D: .
V: TRBV5-6
CDR3: CASSTIVQGSNSPLHF
DNA: TGTGCCAGCAGTACCATTGTACAGGGCTCAAATTCACCCCTCCACTTT

size: .
J: TRBJ1-2
D: .
V: TRBV2
CDR3: CASMGGNRANYGYTF
DNA: TGTGCCAGCATGGGAGGGAACAGGGCTAACTATGGCTACACCTTC

size: .
J: TRBJ2-1
D: TRBD1
V: TRBV5-1
CDR3: CASSARDREYNEQFF
DNA: TGCGCCAGCAGCGCCCGGGACAGGGAATACAATGAGCAGTTCTTC

size: .
J: TRBJ1-1
D: .
V: TRBV5-1
CDR3: CASSLAGGMMAEAFF
DNA: TGCGCCAGCAGCTTGGCCGGGGGTATGATGGCTGAAGCTTTCTTT

size: few
J: TRBJ2-2
D: TRBD1
V: TRBV30
CDR3: CAWSVRTGGWTGELFF
DNA: TGTGCCTGGAGTGTAAGGACAGGGGGCTGGACCGGGGAGCTGTTTTTT

size: .
J: TRBJ1-4
D: TRBD1
V: TRBV30
CDR3: CALNRGREKLFF
DNA: TGTGCCTTAAACAGGGGACGGGAAAAACTGTTTTTT

size: .
J: TRBJ2-7
D: .
V: TRBV15
CDR3: CATSREGSYEQYF
DNA: TGTGCCACCAGCAGAGAGGGCAGTTACGAGCAGTACTTC

size: .
J: TRBJ1-6
D: TRBD1
V: TRBV9
CDR3: CASSGDRGDSPLHF
DNA: TGTGCCAGCAGCGGGGACAGGGGCGATTCACCCCTCCACTTT

size: .
J: TRBJ2-3
D: TRBD1
V: TRBV18
CDR3: CASSWGRDRGTDTQYF
DNA: TGTGCCAGCTCATGGGGCCGGGACAGAGGCACAGATACGCAGTATTTT

size: .
J: TRBJ2-3
D: TRBD2
V: TRBV28
CDR3: CASSSPSSGGTDTQYF
DNA: TGTGCCAGCAGTTCCCCTTCTAGCGGGGGAACAGATACGCAGTATTTT

size: few
J: TRBJ1-2
D: TRBD1
V: TRBV12-3/TRBV12-4
CDR3: CASSSQGAYGYTF
DNA: TGTGCCAGCAGTTCACAGGGGGCCTATGGCTACACCTTC

size: .
J: TRBJ2-7
D: .
V: TRBV19
CDR3: CASSRLDGASYEQYF
DNA: TGTGCCAGTTCCAGACTGGATGGGGCCTCCTACGAGCAGTACTTC

size: .
J: TRBJ1-1
D: TRBD1
V: TRBV6-5
CDR3: CATRGDRGQSTEAFF
DNA: TGTGCCACTCGGGGGGACAGGGGACAGAGCACTGAAGCTTTCTTT

size: .
J: TRBJ1-3
D: .
V: TRBV11-2
CDR3: CASSFIPGNTIYF
DNA: TGTGCCAGCAGCTTTATCCCCGGAAACACCATATATTTT

size: .
J: TRBJ2-3
D: TRBD2
V: TRBV9
CDR3: CASSVEGSGGPTDTQYF
DNA: TGTGCCAGCAGCGTAGAGGGTAGCGGGGGACCCACAGATACGCAGTATTTT